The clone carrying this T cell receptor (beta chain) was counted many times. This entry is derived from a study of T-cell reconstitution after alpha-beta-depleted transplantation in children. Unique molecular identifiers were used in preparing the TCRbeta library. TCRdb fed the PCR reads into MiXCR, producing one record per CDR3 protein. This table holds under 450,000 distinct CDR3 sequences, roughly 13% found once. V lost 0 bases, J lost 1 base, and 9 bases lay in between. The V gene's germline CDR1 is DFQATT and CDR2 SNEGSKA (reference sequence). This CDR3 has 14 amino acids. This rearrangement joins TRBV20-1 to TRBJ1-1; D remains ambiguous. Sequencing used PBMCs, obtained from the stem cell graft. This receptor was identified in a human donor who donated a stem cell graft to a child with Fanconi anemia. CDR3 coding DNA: TGCAGTGCTAGAGATGAGGGCAGGAACACTGAAGCTTTCTTT. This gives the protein CSARDEGRNTEAFF.